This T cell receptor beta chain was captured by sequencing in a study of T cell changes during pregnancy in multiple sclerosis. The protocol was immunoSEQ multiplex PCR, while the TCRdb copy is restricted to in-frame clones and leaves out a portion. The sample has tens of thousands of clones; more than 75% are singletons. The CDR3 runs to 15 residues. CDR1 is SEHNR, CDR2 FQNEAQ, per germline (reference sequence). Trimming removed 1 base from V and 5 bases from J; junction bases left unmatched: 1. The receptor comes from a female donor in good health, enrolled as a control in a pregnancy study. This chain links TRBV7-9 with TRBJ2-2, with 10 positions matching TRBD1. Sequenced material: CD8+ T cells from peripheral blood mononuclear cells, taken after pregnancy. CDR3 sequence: CASSLGQGATGELFF. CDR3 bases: TGTGCCAGCAGCTTAGGACAGGGGGCTACCGGGGAGCTGTTTTTT.